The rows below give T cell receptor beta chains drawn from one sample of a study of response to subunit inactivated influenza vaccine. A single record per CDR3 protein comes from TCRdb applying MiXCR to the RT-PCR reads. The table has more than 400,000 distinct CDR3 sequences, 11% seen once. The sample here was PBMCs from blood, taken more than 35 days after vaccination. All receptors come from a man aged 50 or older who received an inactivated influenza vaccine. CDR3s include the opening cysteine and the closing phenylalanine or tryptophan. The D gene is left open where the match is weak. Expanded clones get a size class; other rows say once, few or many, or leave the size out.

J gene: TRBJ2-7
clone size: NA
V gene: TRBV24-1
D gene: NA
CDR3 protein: CATSSGINPTYEQYF
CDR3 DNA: TGTGCCACCAGTTCAGGGATAAACCCTACCTACGAGCAGTACTTC

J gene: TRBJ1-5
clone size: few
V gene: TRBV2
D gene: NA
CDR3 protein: CASSDEMWMRNQPQHF
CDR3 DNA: TGTGCCAGCAGTGATGAGATGTGGATGCGGAATCAGCCCCAGCATTTT

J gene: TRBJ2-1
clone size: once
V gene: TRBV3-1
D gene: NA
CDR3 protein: CASSQESVAFYEQFF
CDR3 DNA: TGTGCCAGCAGCCAAGAAAGCGTAGCCTTCTATGAGCAGTTCTTC

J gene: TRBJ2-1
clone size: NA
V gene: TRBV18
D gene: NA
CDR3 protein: CASSSPSSAAEQFF
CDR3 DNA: TGTGCCAGCTCATCACCCAGTTCCGCAGCTGAGCAGTTCTTC

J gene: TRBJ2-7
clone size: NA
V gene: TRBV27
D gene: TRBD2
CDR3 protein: CASRLSWGGGYEQYF
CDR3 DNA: TGTGCCAGCAGACTATCTTGGGGGGGAGGCTACGAGCAGTACTTC

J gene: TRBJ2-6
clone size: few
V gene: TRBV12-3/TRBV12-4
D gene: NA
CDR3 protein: CASSPPQVGANVLTF
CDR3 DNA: TGTGCCAGCAGTCCCCCACAAGTTGGGGCCAACGTCCTGACTTTC

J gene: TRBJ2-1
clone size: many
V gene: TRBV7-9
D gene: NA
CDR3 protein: CASSFLRGGGQNNEQFF
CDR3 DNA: TGTGCCAGCAGCTTTCTCAGGGGCGGGGGCCAAAACAATGAGCAGTTCTTC

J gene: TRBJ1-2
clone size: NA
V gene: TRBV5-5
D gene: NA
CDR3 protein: CASSFATLREGGYTF
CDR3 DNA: TGTGCCAGCAGCTTCGCGACCCTCCGCGAGGGTGGCTACACCTTC

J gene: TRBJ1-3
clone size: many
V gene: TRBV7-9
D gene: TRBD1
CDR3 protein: CASSATGGSGNTIYF
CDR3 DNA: TGTGCCAGCAGCGCGACAGGGGGCTCTGGAAACACCATATATTTT

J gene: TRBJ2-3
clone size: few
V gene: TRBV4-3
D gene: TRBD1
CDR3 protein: CASSQAGQPHTDTQYF
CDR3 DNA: TGCGCCAGCAGCCAAGCGGGACAGCCACACACAGATACGCAGTATTTT

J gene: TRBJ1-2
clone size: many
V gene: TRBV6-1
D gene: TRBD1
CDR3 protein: CASSPRQGANYGYTF
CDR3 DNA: TGTGCCAGCAGTCCCAGACAGGGAGCTAACTATGGCTACACCTTC

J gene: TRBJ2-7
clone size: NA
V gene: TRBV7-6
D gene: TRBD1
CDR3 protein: CASSQRTGPISYEQYF
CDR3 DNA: TGTGCCAGCAGCCAGAGGACAGGGCCCATCTCCTACGAGCAGTACTTC

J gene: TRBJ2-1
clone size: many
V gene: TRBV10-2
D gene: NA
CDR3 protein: CASSESASLDEQFF
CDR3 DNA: TGCGCCAGCAGTGAGTCGGCTAGCCTCGATGAGCAGTTCTTC

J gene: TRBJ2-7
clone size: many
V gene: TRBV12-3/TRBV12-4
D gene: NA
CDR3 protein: CASSFRGYEQYF
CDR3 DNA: TGTGCCAGCAGTTTCAGGGGCTACGAGCAGTACTTC

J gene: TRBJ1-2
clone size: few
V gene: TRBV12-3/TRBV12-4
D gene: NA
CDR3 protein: CASSMDRYGYTF
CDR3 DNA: TGTGCCAGCAGCATGGACCGATATGGCTACACCTTC

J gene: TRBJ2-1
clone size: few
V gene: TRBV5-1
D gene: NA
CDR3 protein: CASSLAVSNEQFF
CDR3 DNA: TGCGCCAGCAGCTTGGCAGTCAGCAATGAGCAGTTCTTC

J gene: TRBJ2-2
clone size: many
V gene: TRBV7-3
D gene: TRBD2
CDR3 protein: CASSLTPTVSGTNTGELFF
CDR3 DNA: TGTGCCAGCAGCTTAACGCCAACCGTAAGCGGGACTAACACCGGGGAGCTGTTTTTT

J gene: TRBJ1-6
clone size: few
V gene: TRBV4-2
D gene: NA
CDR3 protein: CASSQGSSYNSPLHF
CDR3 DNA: TGTGCCAGCAGCCAGGGGAGTTCCTATAATTCACCCCTCCACTTT

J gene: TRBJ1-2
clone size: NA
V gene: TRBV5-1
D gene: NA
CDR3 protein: CASSSDLLWGYTF
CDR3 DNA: TGCGCCAGCAGCTCGGACCTACTGTGGGGCTACACCTTC

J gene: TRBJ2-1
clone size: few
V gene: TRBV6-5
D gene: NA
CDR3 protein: CASSYSKVGYNEQFF
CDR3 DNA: TGTGCCAGCAGTTACTCGAAAGTCGGTTACAATGAGCAGTTCTTC

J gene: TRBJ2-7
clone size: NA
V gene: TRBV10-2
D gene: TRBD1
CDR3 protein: CASSGTGTADEQYF
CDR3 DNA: TGCGCCAGCAGTGGAACCGGGACAGCCGACGAGCAGTACTTC

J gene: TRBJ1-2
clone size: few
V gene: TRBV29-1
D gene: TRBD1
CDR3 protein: CSVENRGYGYTF
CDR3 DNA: TGCAGCGTTGAAAACAGGGGCTATGGCTACACCTTC

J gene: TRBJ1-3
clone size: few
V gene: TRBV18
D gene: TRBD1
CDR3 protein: CASSPQGGLGNTIYF
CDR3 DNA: TGTGCCAGCTCACCTCAGGGGGGTCTCGGAAACACCATATATTTT

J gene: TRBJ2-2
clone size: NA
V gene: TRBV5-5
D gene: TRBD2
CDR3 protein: CASSLALAGETGELLF
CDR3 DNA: TGTGCCAGCAGCTTGGCCCTAGCGGGGGAGACCGGGGAGCTGCTTTTT

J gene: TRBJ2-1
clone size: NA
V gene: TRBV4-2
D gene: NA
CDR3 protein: CASSQDFSGWPNEQFF
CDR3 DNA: TGTGCCAGCAGCCAAGACTTTTCGGGGTGGCCCAATGAGCAGTTCTTC

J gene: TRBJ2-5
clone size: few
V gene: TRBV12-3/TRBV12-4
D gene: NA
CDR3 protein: CASSPVGHMETQYF
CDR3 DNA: TGTGCCAGCAGTCCGGTGGGCCATATGGAGACCCAGTACTTC

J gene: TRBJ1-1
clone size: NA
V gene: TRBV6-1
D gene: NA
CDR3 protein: CASSELLGFPEAFF
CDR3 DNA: TGTGCCAGCAGTGAACTTCTAGGCTTCCCTGAAGCTTTCTTT

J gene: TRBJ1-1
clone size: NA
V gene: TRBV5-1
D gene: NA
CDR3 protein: CASTPRQGNTEAFF
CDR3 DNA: TGCGCCAGCACCCCCAGGCAGGGGAACACTGAAGCTTTCTTT

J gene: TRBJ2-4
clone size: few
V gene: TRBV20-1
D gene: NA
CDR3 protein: CSAPVGPGGNIQYF
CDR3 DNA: TGCAGTGCCCCCGTGGGCCCTGGGGGGAACATTCAGTACTTC

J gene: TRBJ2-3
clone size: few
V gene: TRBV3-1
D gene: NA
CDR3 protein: CASSRTEKGTQYF
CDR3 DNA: TGTGCCAGCAGCCGGACAGAAAAGGGAACGCAGTATTTT

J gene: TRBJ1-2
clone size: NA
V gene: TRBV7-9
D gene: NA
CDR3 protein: CASTPDVPYGYTF
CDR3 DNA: TGTGCCAGCACCCCGGACGTCCCTTATGGCTACACCTTC

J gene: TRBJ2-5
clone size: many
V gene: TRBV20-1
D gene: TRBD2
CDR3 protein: CSAGQTSPETQYF
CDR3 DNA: TGCAGTGCTGGGCAGACTAGCCCAGAGACCCAGTACTTC

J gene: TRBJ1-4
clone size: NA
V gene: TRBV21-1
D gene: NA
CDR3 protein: CASSKRDLF
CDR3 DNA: TGTGCCAGCAGCAAAAGGGACCTTTTT

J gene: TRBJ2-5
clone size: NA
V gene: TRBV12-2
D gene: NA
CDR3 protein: CASRLGLAVVYSQETQYF
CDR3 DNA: TGTGCAAGTCGTCTAGGACTAGCGGTGGTTTATTCACAAGAGACCCAGTACTTC

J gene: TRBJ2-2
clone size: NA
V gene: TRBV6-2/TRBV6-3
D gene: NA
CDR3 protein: CASSYAVELFF
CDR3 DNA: TGTGCCAGCAGTTACGCCGTGGAGCTGTTTTTT

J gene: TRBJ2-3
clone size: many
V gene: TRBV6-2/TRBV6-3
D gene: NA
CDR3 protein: CASRRVSSTQYF
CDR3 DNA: TGTGCCAGCAGAAGGGTCTCGAGTACGCAGTATTTT

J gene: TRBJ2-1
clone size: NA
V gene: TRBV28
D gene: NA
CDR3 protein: CASSSQRAGTYNEQFF
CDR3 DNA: TGTGCCAGCAGTTCTCAGCGGGCCGGGACCTACAATGAGCAGTTCTTC

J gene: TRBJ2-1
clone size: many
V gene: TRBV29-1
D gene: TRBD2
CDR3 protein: CSVEGGTSGGGEQFF
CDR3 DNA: TGCAGCGTTGAAGGCGGGACTAGCGGTGGCGGTGAGCAGTTCTTC

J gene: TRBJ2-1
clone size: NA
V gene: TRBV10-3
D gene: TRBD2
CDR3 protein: CAIRGLAGGGNEQFF
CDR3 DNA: TGTGCCATCAGGGGACTAGCGGGAGGGGGGAATGAGCAGTTCTTC

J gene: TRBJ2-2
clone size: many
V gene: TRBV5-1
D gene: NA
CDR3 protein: CASSFPGGELFF
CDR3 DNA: TGCGCCAGCAGCTTCCCGGGCGGGGAGCTGTTTTTT